The count of the clone carrying this T cell receptor (beta chain) is one. In the original workflow: Estimation of nucleated cell counts was performed using reference gene primer amplification. Sequencing was performed with immunoSEQ multiplex PCR; in TCRdb, only in-frame clones are kept and a portion is missing. Clone size and the V and J calls come from that table; the DNA yielded D and trimming. This table holds just over 300,000 clones, around nine tenths found once. The source of the sample is a study of blood T cell repertoires in COVID-19. Study overall: Samples taken during acute and convalescent COVID-19 were collected in the United States, Italy and Spain.

The ends lost 2 bases at V and 5 bases at J; junction bases unmatched: 7. CDR3 length equals 15 residues. Germline-derived CDR1 and CDR2 are SGHTA and FQGNSA. Material: peripheral blood. This sequence joins TRBV7-2 and TRBJ2-7; 9 bases fit TRBD2. This clonotype originated in a woman aged 30 to 39 with COVID-19, enrolled during active disease. CDR3 sequence reads: CASSLLSGGSNEQYF. In DNA form, the CDR3 reads TGTGCCAGCAGCTTACTGAGCGGGGGGAGTAACGAGCAGTACTTC.